The 22 T cell receptor beta chains in this list originate from one sample, sequenced in a study of CD8 T cells in Susac syndrome. With random hexamers, about 0.45 to 1 ug RNA was reverse transcribed. Each CDR3 protein is one row after TCRdb ran MiXCR on the immunoSEQ multiplex PCR reads. The sample has around 130,000 distinct CDR3 sequences; 85% to 95% are singletons. The sequencing input was CD8+ T cells from PBMCs. The receptor set was obtained from a human donor with Susac syndrome.

The rearrangement uses TRBV7-9 and TRBJ2-1; TRBD1 might be the D (5 bases). Between the trimmed V and J ends, which lost 1 base and 7 bases, there was a span of 11 bases. The CDR3 spans 14 residues. Germline V gene sequence: CDR1 SEHNR, CDR2 FQNEAQ (reference sequence). The CDR3 reads CASSLVSRVNEQFF. CDR3 nucleotide sequence: TGTGCCAGCAGCTTAGTGTCCAGGGTTAATGAGCAGTTCTTC.

This chain connects TRBV29-1 to TRBJ2-7, with D perhaps being TRBD1 or TRBD2 (6 bases each). CDR1 is SQVTM, CDR2 ANQGSEA, per germline. The V end was cut by 1 base, the J end by 3 bases, with 16 bases between. The CDR3 contains 15 residues. In DNA form, the CDR3 reads TGCAGCGTTGAAGGGGGGGAGGACAGTAGCTACGAGCAGTACTTC. Protein sequence: CSVEGGEDSSYEQYF.

The rearrangement links TRBV6-2 or TRBV6-3 to TRBJ2-7; D assignment may be TRBD1 or TRBD2 (5 bases each). Germline V CDR1 and CDR2: MNHEY, SVGEGT. This CDR3 comprises 12 residues. Trimming took 6 bases from V and 3 from J, leaving 9 bases between them. As DNA, the CDR3 is TGTGCCAGCAGGGGGGAGAACTACGAGCAGTACTTC. This codes for CASRGENYEQYF.

This chain links TRBV2 with TRBJ2-3; D gene uncertain. V was pared by 7 bases and J by 0 bases, with 11 bases between. Per the germline V gene, CDR1 is SNHLY and CDR2 is FYNNEI. This CDR3 comprises 14 residues. DNA for the CDR3: TGTGCCAGCATCGCCCTTTCTAGCACAGATACGCAGTATTTT. Encoded protein: CASIALSSTDTQYF.

The chain couples TRBV9 to TRBJ1-2; TRBD1 might be the D (5 bases). Trimming cost V 0 bases and J 7 bases, with 10 bases left between them. This CDR3 contains 13 residues. The germline CDR1 and CDR2 sequences are SGDLS and YYNGEE. This CDR3 is CASSVGEGPGYTF. The DNA for the CDR3 is TGTGCCAGCAGCGTAGGAGAGGGACCTGGCTACACCTTC.

This clonotype was observed once. This sequence joins TRBV12-3 or TRBV12-4 and TRBJ1-2; the D is unclear. This CDR3 region has 12 residues. V was shortened by 5 bases and J by 10 bases, with 14 bases between the two germline ends. The CDR3 is CASSPSGYLYTF. DNA of the CDR3: TGTGCCAGCAGTCCCTCCGGGTATCTCTACACCTTC.

In this sample, this clonotype turned up once. The J gene is TRBJ1-2, the V gene TRBV30; TRBD1 matches 7 bases. After removal of 4 bases from V and 6 bases from J, the junction contained 2 bases not matched to a gene. The germline CDR1 and CDR2 sequences are GTSNPN and SVGIG (reference sequence). This CDR3 comprises 11 residues. As DNA, the CDR3 is TGTGCCTGGAAACAGGGGAATGGCTACACCTTC. It yields the protein CAWKQGNGYTF.

V gene TRBV24-1 combines with J gene TRBJ2-5; possibly TRBD1 or TRBD2 for D (6 bases each). From germline, CDR1 is KGHDR and CDR2 SFDVKD. The CDR3 loop spans 15 amino acids. Trimming took 0 bases from V and 1 from J, leaving 8 bases between them. The CDR3 here is CATSDLEGGQETQYF. In nucleotides, the CDR3 is TGTGCCACCAGTGATTTGGAGGGGGGCCAAGAGACCCAGTACTTC.

The J gene is TRBJ2-2, the V gene TRBV2, with 7 bases lining up with TRBD2. Germline CDR1 and CDR2: SNHLY and FYNNEI. The CDR3 runs to 14 residues. Trimming removed 5 bases from V and 1 base from J; junction bases left unmatched: 1. The CDR3 DNA reads TGTGCCAGCAGTAGCGGGGAGAACACCGGGGAGCTGTTTTTT. Its protein is CASSSGENTGELFF.

This rearrangement joins TRBV20-1 to TRBJ2-5; D unclear. Germline V gene sequence: CDR1 DFQATT, CDR2 SNEGSKA (reference sequence). The CDR3 is made up of 14 amino acids. Trimming took 6 bases from V and 5 from J, leaving 19 bases between them. The CDR3 region is CSARGVDWAETQYF. The DNA of the CDR3 is TGCAGTGCCCGTGGAGTTGATTGGGCGGAGACCCAGTACTTC.

This sequence joins TRBV29-1 and TRBJ2-5; D is unclear. The CDR3 covers 12 residues. The V end lost 7 bases, the J end lost 4 bases, and 13 bases lay between the germline ends. Germline CDR1 is SQVTM and CDR2 is ANQGSEA. The chain's CDR3 is CSAPAGSETQYF. CDR3 nucleotide sequence: TGCAGCGCCCCGGCTGGGTCAGAGACCCAGTACTTC. The variable domain in full, with the rest retrieved from reference TRBV29-1 and TRBJ2-5, is SAVISQKPSRDICQRGTSLTIQCQVDSQVTMMFWYRQQPGQSLTLIATANQGSEATYESGFVIDKFPISRPNLTFSTLTVSNMSPEDSSIYLCSAPAGSETQYFGPGTRLLVL.

This clonotype appeared once. This sequence joins TRBV4-1 and TRBJ2-1, with 12 bases identical to TRBD1. Per the germline V gene, CDR1 is MGHRA and CDR2 is YSYEKL. The V and J ends lost 5 bases and 3 bases, in that order; junction bases with no gene match: 8. CDR3 size: 17 residues. The CDR3 DNA follows: TGCGCCAGCAGCGAAAAGGGGACAGGGGGCCTCTACAATGAGCAGTTCTTC. It is translated as CASSEKGTGGLYNEQFF.

V and J are TRBV2 and TRBJ1-1, with D uncertain. V was cut by 9 bases and J by 5 bases, with 10 bases left in between. The CDR3 sequence is 11 residues long. Germline V lookup: CDR1 SNHLY, CDR2 FYNNEI. CDR3 in amino acids: CARGQTTEAFF. For the CDR3, the DNA is TGTGCCAGAGGGCAGACAACTGAAGCTTTCTTT.

This chain joins TRBV5-1 and TRBJ2-7; D is possibly TRBD1 or TRBD2 (5 bases each). CDR1 SGHRS and CDR2 YFSETQ come from the germline V gene. The CDR3 is 14 amino acids. CDR3 DNA sequence: TGCGCTTCAGGTGGGACCCCGGCCGTGGACGAGCAGTACTTC. Its translation is CASGGTPAVDEQYF.

The chain couples TRBV4-1 to TRBJ2-1, with 9 bases lining up with TRBD1. This CDR3 contains 16 residues. The ends lost 0 bases at V and 7 bases at J; junction bases unmatched: 7. Germline CDR1 is MGHRA and CDR2 is YSYEKL. CDR3 in amino acids: CASSQEWGTGQNEQFF. CDR3 nucleotides: TGCGCCAGCAGCCAAGAATGGGGGACAGGGCAGAATGAGCAGTTCTTC.

This clonotype was found a few times. The chain is built from TRBV29-1 and TRBJ2-5; 7 bases line up with TRBD1. CDR1 is SQVTM and CDR2 is ANQGSEA in the germline V gene. This CDR3 has 13 amino acids. Losses at the gene ends were 4 bases for V and 4 bases for J; bases not matched to a gene: 6. The CDR3 loop reads CSVVQGVGETQYF. CDR3 in DNA: TGCAGCGTTGTTCAGGGGGTCGGAGAGACCCAGTACTTC. Together with reference TRBV29-1 and TRBJ2-5, the CDR3 gives the full variable domain: SAVISQKPSRDICQRGTSLTIQCQVDSQVTMMFWYRQQPGQSLTLIATANQGSEATYESGFVIDKFPISRPNLTFSTLTVSNMSPEDSSIYLCSVVQGVGETQYFGPGTRLLVL.

The chain combines TRBV29-1 with TRBJ2-5; 10 bases align to TRBD2. CDR3 length equals 14 residues. Looked up from germline, CDR1 is SQVTM and CDR2 is ANQGSEA. V was pared by 2 bases and J by 9 bases, with 9 bases of the junction left unmatched. The CDR3 region is CSVEPTSGYQAQYF. CDR3 DNA sequence: TGCAGCGTTGAACCGACTAGCGGGTATCAGGCCCAGTACTTC.

This chain links TRBV9 with TRBJ2-5; TRBD2 agrees at 9 bases. J was trimmed by 5 bases and V by 4 bases; bases with no gene match: 6. Germline-derived CDR1 and CDR2 are SGDLS and YYNGEE. This CDR3 is 14 amino acids long. Written as DNA, the CDR3 is TGTGCCAGCAGCAAAAGCGGGGGGCTTGAGACCCAGTACTTC. Translating gives CASSKSGGLETQYF.

This clonotype came up once. The J gene is TRBJ1-2, the V gene TRBV12-3 or TRBV12-4; D is perhaps TRBD1 (5 bases). Trimming cost V 3 bases and J 5 bases, with 13 bases left between them. The CDR3 has 14 amino acids. CDR3 sequence reads: CASSFHRQPYGYTF. The CDR3 DNA sequence: TGTGCCAGCAGTTTTCACAGACAGCCATATGGCTACACCTTC.

This CDR3 is CASSPRRGRNEQYF. In DNA, the CDR3 is TGTGCCAGCAGCCCTCGTAGGGGGCGCAACGAGCAGTACTTC. The chain is built from TRBV11-2 and TRBJ2-7; 7 bases are a match to TRBD1. Germline V gives CDR1 SGHAT, CDR2 FQNNGV. The CDR3 consists of 14 residues. V shed 5 bases and J 5 bases; nucleotides not matched to a gene: 9.

The J gene is TRBJ1-6, the V gene TRBV13; TRBD1 aligns across 8 bases. The CDR3 sequence is 15 residues long. With 5 bases clipped from V and 6 bases from J, the junction kept 6 bases outside the gene matches. The germline V gene encodes CDR1 PRHDT and CDR2 FYEKMQ (reference sequence). DNA of the CDR3: TGTGCCAGCAGCGGACAGGGTTGGGGTAATTCACCCCTCCACTTT. Translated: CASSGQGWGNSPLHF. The full variable domain, rest sourced from reference TRBV13 and TRBJ1-6, is AAGVIQSPRHLIKEKRETATLKCYPIPRHDTVYWYQQGPGQDPQFLISFYEKMQSDKGSIPDRFSAQQFSDYHSELNMSSLELGDSALYFCASSGQGWGNSPLHFGNGTRLTVT.

The rearrangement joins TRBV27 to TRBJ2-3; maybe TRBD2 (5 bases). The CDR3 runs to 16 residues. Germline-derived CDR1 and CDR2 are MNHEY and SMNVEV (reference sequence). V lost 5 bases and J lost 0, with 15 bases in between. The CDR3 sequence: CASSLLTGSSTDTQYF. In DNA, the CDR3 is TGTGCCAGCAGTCTCCTAACGGGGTCTAGCACAGATACGCAGTATTTT.